This T cell receptor (beta chain) is drawn from a study of blood T cells in healthy people across ages. Study conclusions and caveats: Long-lived donors had more naive CD4+ cells and higher diversity than aged donors.

A second PCR of 7 to 11 cycles used a sample-barcoded 5' primer and a J-beta primer mix. TCRdb re-called the 5' RACE reads through MiXCR, storing one row per CDR3 protein. In the table there are about 1.5 million distinct CDR3 sequences, around 40% of which are singletons. Concerning this clonotype itself: Its target is unknown.

This CDR3 is 16 amino acids long. The chain has TRBV21-1 and TRBJ1-5; the D call TRBD1 from the table was never checked on the DNA. TRBV21-1 is a pseudogene. This TCR was sampled from a woman younger than 30 in good health. Input material: blood. CDR3 nucleotide sequence: TGTGCCAGCAGGGCGACAGGGTGTGGGGGAAATCAGCCCCAGCATTTT. Translating it yields CASRATGCGGNQPQHF.